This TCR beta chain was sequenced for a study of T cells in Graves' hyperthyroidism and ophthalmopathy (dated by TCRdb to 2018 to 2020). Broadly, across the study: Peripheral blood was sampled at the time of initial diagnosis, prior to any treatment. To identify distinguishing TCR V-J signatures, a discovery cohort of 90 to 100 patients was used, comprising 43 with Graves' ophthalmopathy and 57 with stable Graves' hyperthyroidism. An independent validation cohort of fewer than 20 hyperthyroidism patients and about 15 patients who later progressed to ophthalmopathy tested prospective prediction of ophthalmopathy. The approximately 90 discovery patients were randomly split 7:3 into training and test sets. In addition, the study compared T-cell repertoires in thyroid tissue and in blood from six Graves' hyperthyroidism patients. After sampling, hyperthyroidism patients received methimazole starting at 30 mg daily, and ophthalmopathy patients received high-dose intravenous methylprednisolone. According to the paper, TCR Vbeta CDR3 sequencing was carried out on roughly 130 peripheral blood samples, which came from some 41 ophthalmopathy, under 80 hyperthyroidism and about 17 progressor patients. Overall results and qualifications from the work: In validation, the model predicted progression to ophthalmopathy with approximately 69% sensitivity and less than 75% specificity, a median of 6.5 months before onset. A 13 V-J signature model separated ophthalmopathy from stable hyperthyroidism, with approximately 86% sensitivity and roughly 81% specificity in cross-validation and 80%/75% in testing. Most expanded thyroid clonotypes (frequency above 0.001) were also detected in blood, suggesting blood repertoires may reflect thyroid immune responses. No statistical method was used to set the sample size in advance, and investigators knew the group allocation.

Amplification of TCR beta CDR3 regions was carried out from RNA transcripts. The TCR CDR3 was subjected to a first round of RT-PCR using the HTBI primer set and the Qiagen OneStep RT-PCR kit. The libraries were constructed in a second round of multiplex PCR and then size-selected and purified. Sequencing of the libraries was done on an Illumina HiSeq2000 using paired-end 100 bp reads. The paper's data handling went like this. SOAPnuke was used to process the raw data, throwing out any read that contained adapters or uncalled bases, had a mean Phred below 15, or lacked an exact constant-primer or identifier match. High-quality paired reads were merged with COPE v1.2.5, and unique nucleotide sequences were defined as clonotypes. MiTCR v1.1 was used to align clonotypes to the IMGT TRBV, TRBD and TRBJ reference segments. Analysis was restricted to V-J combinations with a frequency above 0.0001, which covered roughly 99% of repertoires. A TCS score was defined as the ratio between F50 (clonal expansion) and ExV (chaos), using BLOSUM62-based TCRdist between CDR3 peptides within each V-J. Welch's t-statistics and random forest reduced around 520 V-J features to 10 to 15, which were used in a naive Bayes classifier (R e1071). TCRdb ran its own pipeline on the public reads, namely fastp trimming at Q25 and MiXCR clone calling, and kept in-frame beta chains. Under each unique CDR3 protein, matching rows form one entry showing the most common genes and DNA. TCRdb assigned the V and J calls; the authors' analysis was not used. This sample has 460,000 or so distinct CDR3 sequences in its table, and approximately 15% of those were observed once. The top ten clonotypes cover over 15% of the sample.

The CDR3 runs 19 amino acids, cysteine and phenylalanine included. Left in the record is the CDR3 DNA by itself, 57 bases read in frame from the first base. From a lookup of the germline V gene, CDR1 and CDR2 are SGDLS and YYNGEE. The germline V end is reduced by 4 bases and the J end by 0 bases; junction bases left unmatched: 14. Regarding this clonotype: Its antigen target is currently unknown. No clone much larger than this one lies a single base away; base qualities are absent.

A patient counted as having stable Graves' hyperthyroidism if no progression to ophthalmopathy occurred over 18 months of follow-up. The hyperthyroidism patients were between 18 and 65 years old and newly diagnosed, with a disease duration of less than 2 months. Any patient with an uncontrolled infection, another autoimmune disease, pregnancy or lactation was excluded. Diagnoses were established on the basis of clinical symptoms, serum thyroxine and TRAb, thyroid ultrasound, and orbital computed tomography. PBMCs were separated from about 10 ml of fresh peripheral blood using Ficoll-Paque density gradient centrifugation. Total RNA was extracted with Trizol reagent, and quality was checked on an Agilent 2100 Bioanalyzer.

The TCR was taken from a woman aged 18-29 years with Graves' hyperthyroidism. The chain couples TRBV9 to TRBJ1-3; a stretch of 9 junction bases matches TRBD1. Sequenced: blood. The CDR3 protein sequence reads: CASSPRPDRGLLSGNTIYF. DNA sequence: TGTGCCAGCAGCCCCCGCCCGGACAGGGGCCTACTCTCTGGAAACACCATATATTTT.